This T cell receptor beta chain was identified in a study of OX40 agonist ivuxolimab in advanced cancers. Background on the study: Intravenous ivuxolimab at 0.01 to 10 mg/kg was given to patients every 2 weeks. Patients achieving partial responses numbered three: one hepatocellular carcinoma case and two cutaneous melanoma cases.

This clone was seen ten or more times. What it binds is not known. Profiled with immunoSEQ multiplex PCR; TCRdb holds only in-frame clones, not every one. The table shows fewer than 100,000 clones, with roughly 80% occurring only once. Study-level points and caveats: The study did not work out the antigen specificity of the expanded peripheral T cells.

Per germline, CDR1 DFQATT and CDR2 SNEGSKA (reference sequence). CDR3 length: 11 residues. The V gene lost 4 bases and the J gene lost 1 base, with 4 bases spanning the gap. The source material was CD4+ or CD8+ T cells sorted from blood, sampled in a trial of the OX40 agonist ivuxolimab. The receptor was derived from an adult with an advanced solid tumor such as melanoma, head and neck, liver or kidney cancer. The chain links TRBV20-1 to TRBJ1-1; no clear D. The CDR3 loop is CSAKQNTEAFF. Here the CDR3 DNA reads TGCAGTGCTAAACAGAACACTGAAGCTTTCTTT.